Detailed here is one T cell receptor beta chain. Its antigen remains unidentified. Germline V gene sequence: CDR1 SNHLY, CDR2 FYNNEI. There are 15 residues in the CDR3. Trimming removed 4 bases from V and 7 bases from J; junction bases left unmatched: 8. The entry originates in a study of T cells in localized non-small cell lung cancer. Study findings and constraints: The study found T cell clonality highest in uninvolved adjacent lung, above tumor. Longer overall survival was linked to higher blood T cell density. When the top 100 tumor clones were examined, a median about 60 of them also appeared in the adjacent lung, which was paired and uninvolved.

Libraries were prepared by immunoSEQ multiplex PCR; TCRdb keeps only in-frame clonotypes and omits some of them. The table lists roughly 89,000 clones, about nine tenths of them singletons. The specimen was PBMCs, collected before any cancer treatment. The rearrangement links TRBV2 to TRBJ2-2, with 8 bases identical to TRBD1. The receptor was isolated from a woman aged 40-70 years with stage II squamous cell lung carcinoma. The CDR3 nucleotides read TGTGCCAGCAGTGCCGCGACAGGGGCGGGCGGGGAGCTGTTTTTT. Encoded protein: CASSAATGAGGELFF.